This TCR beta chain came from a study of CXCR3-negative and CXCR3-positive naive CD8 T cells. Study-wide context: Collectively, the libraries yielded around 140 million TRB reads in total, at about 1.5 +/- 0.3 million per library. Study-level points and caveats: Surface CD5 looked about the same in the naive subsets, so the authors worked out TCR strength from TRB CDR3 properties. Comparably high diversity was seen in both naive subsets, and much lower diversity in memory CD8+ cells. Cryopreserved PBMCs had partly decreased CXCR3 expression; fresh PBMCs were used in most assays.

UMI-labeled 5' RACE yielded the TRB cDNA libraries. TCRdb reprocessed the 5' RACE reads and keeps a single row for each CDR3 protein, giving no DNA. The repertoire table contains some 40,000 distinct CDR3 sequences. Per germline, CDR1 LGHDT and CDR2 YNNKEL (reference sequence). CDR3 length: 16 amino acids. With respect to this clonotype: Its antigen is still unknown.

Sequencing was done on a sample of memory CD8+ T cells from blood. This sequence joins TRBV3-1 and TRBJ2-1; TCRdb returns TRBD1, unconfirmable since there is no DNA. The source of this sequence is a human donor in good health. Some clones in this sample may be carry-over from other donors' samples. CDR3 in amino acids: CASSQDPDREIRGQFF.